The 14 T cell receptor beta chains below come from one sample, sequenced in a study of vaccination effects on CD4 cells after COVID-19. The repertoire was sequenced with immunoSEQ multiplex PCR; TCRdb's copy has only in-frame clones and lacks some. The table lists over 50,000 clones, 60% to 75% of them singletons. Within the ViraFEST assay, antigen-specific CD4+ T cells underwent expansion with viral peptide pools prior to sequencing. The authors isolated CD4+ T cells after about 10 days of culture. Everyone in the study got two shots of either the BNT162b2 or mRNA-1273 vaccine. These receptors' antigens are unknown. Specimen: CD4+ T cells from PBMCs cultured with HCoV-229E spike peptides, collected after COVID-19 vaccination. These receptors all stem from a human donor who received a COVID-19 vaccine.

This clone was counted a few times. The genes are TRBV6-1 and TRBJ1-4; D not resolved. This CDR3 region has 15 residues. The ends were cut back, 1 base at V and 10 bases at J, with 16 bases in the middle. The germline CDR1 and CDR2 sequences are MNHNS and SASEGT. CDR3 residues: CASSEVVARKGKLFF. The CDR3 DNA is TGTGCCAGCAGTGAAGTGGTTGCCCGTAAGGGAAAACTGTTTTTT.

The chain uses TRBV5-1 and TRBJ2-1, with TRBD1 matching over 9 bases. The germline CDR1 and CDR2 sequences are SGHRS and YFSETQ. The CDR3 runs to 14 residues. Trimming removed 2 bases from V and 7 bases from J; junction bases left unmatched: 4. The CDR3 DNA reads TGCGCCAGCAGCTTACAGGGGGCGGGGAATGAGCAGTTCTTC. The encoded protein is CASSLQGAGNEQFF.

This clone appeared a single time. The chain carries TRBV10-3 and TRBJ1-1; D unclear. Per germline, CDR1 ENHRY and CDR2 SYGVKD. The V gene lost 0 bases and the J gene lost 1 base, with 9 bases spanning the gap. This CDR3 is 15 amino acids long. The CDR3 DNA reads TGTGCCATCAGTGAGTCGGACTCACCGAACACTGAAGCTTTCTTT. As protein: CAISESDSPNTEAFF.

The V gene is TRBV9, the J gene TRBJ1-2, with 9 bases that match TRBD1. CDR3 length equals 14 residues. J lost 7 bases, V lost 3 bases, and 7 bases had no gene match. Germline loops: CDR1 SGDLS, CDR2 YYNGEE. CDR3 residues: CASSANRGLGGYTF. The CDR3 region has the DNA TGTGCCAGCAGCGCAAACAGGGGGCTCGGTGGCTACACCTTC.

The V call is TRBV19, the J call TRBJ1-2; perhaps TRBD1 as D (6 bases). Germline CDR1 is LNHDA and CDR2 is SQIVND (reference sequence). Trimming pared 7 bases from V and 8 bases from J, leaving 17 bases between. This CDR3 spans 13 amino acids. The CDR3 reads CASTRDILRGYTF. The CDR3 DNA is TGTGCCAGTACAAGGGACATCCTGCGGGGCTACACCTTC.

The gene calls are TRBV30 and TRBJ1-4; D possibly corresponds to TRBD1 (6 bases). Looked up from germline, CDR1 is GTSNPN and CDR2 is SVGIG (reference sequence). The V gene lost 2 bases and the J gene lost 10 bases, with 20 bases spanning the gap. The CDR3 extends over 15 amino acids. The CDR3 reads CAWSPPPRGTGKLFF. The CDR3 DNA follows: TGTGCCTGGAGTCCCCCCCCCAGGGGTACGGGAAAACTGTTTTTT.

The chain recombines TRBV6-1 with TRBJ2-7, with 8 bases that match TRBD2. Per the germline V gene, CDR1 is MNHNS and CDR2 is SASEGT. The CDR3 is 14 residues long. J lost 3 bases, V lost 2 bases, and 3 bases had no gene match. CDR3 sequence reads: CASSERGGSYEQYV. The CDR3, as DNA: TGTGCCAGCAGTGAACGGGGGGGCAGCTACGAGCAGTACGTC.

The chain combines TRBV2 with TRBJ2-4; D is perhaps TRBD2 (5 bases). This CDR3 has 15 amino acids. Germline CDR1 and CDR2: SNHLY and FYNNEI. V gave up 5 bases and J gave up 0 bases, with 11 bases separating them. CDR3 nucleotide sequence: TGTGCCAGCAGTTTTCAGGAGGTAGCCAAAAACATTCAGTACTTC. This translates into CASSFQEVAKNIQYF.

Here the CDR3 reads CASSPRTGGTGELFF. In DNA, the CDR3 is TGTGCCAGCAGCCCGAGGACGGGGGGCACCGGGGAGCTGTTTTTT. The J gene is TRBJ2-2, the V gene TRBV7-3; 7 nucleotides align to TRBD2. The germline V gene has CDR1 SGHTA and CDR2 FQGTGA. The junction had 7 bases not matched to a gene; V was cut back by 5 bases and J by 4 bases. The CDR3 spans 15 residues.

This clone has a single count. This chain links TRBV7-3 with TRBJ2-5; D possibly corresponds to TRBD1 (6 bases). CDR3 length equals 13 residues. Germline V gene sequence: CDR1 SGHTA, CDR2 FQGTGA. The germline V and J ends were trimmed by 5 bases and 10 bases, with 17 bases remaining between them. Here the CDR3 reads CASSEEQGRGQYF. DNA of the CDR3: TGTGCCAGCAGCGAAGAACAGGGCCGGGGCCAGTACTTC.

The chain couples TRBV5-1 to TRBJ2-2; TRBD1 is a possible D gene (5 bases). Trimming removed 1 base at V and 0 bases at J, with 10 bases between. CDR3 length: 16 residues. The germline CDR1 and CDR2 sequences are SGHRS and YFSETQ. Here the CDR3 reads CASSLSGQANTGELFF. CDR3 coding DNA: TGCGCCAGCAGCTTGAGTGGACAAGCGAACACCGGGGAGCTGTTTTTT. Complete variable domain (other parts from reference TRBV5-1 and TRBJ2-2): KAGVTQTPRYLIKTRGQQVTLSCSPISGHRSVSWYQQTPGQGLQFLFEYFSETQRNKGNFPGRFSGRQFSNSRSEMNVSTLELGDSALYLCASSLSGQANTGELFFGEGSRLTVL.

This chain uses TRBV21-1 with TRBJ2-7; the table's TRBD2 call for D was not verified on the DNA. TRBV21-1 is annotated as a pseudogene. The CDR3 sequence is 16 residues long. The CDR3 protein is CASSKSLSTSIYEQYV. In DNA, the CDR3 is TGTGCCAGCAGCAAATCTCTATCTACGAGCATCTACGAGCAGTACGTC.

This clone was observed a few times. CDR3 DNA: TGTGCCAGCAGCTTGGGTCGGATGAGTCTGAACACTGAAGCTTTCTTT. Protein sequence: CASSLGRMSLNTEAFF. The chain joins TRBV5-6 to TRBJ1-1, with D unresolved. The V gene's germline CDR1 is SGHDT and CDR2 YYEEEE. V was shortened by 0 bases and J by 0 bases, with 12 bases between the two germline ends. This CDR3 is 16 amino acids long.

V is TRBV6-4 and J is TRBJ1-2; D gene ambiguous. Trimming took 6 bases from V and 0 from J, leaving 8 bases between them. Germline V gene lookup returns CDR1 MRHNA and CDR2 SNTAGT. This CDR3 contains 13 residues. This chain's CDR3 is CASRAGTNYGYTF. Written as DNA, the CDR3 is TGTGCCAGCAGGGCGGGGACTAACTATGGCTACACCTTC.